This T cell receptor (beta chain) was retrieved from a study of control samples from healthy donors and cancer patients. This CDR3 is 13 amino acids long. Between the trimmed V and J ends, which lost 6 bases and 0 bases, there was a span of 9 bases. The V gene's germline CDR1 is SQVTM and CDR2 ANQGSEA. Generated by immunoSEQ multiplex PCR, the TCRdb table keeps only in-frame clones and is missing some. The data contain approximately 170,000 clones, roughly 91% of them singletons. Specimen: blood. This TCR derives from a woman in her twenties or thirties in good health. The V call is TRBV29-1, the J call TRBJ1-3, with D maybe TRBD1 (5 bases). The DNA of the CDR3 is TGCAGCGTCAGGGACGTCTCTGGAAACACCATATATTTT. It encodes CSVRDVSGNTIYF.